The sequence of this T cell receptor beta chain was determined in a study of cytomegalovirus exposure and HLA in healthy donors. Overall study results and limits: Most of the TCR beta V segments (in an earlier analysis) were productive either about 87% or about 30% of the time.

It was with 60 Vbeta and 13 Jbeta primers that the PCR ran. Generated by immunoSEQ multiplex PCR, the TCRdb table keeps only in-frame clones and is missing some. The sample records roughly 180,000 clones, 84% being singletons. To note about this clone: Antigen: not known.

The sequence was collected from a boy between 10 and 17 years old in good health and CMV-seronegative. The sample comprised PBMCs.

In nucleotides, the CDR3 is TGCGCCAGCAGCTCATACCAACATCACAGCTCCTACGAGCAGTACTTC. Encoded protein: CASSSYQHHSSYEQYF. The V gene is TRBV5-1, the J gene TRBJ2-7; D call uncertain. Germline V gene lookup returns CDR1 SGHRS and CDR2 YFSETQ. The CDR3 sequence is 16 residues long. The V and J ends lost 3 bases and 0 bases respectively, with 16 bases between them.